This TCR beta chain was captured by sequencing in a study of blood T cell repertoires in COVID-19. At the level of the study: COVID-19 samples from acute and convalescent phases originated in the United States, Italy and Spain. T cells, B-cell-depleted T cells, or PBMCs provided the cDNA or gDNA that served as material.

Per the study methods: Amplification from reference gene primers served as the basis for estimated nucleated cell counts. The protocol was immunoSEQ multiplex PCR, while the TCRdb copy is restricted to in-frame clones and leaves out a portion. V, J and clone size are those of that table, while D and trimming were read from the DNA. The repertoire includes tens of thousands of clones, 90% of them detected once, and roughly 1.2% sits in the top ten. Germline V lookup: CDR1 MNHEY, CDR2 SVGAGI. V was cut by 5 bases and J by 1 base, with 11 bases left in between. This CDR3 has 14 amino acids. This sequence was found in a man in his fifties or sixties with acute or convalescent COVID-19. Source material: peripheral blood. This rearrangement joins TRBV6-5 to TRBJ1-2; D call uncertain. The chain's CDR3 is CASSPDGNNYGYTF. The CDR3 DNA sequence: TGTGCCAGCAGTCCGGACGGGAATAACTATGGCTACACCTTC.